This TCR beta chain is drawn from a study of blood T cell repertoires in COVID-19. At the level of the study: Both acute and convalescent COVID-19 samples were obtained from the United States, Italy and Spain. From T cells, B-cell-depleted T cells, or PBMCs came the material, which was cDNA or gDNA.

As concerns this clone: The junction departs from germline at one end; a sequencing error may be responsible.

The CDR3 contains 12 residues. Germline V gene sequence: CDR1 MDHEN, CDR2 SYDVKM. Original data processing: The authors estimated nucleated cell counts from reference gene primer amplification. TCRdb keeps only in-frame clones here, not all; method: immunoSEQ multiplex PCR. V, J and clone size are those of that table, while D and trimming were read from the DNA. The sample has 150,000 to 200,000 clones, roughly nine tenths seen once. The chain carries TRBV28 and TRBJ1-2; 7 nucleotides align to TRBD1. This TCR was sampled from a woman in her seventies with acute or convalescent COVID-19. The sample comprised peripheral blood. The CDR3 bases are TGTGCCAGCAGTTCAGGACTCCGACAGGGATCCTTC. It encodes CASSSGLRQGSF.